This T cell receptor beta chain was retrieved from a study of OX40 agonist ivuxolimab in advanced cancers. For the study in its entirety: The costimulatory receptor OX40 (CD134) was targeted by ivuxolimab, a fully human IgG2 agonistic monoclonal antibody. Intravenous ivuxolimab was administered to patients every 2 weeks at six dose levels: 0.01, 0.1, 0.3, 1.5, 3 and 10 mg/kg. Of the roughly 52 patients in dose escalation, around 20 had hepatocellular carcinoma, around 15 had melanoma, 9 had renal cell carcinoma and 9 had head and neck cancer. In the dose-escalation cohort, about four fifths of patients were male, and the mean age was roughly 60 years with a range of roughly 23 to 79. Patients were allowed to have had prior anti-PD-1, anti-PD-L1 or anti-CTLA-4 therapy, and around two fifths of the dose-escalation patients had been treated with checkpoint inhibitors. Three dose-escalation patients achieved partial responses, one with hepatocellular carcinoma and two with cutaneous melanoma. Peripheral TCRbeta sequencing was intended to test whether TCR sequence diversity was altered and clonal T-cell expansion was caused by ivuxolimab. The paper reports the monotherapy dose-escalation portion (N = 52 patients) of the phase I ivuxolimab trial. Summary of the overall study and its limitations: Low levels of normalized T-cell clonal expansion were also seen in some nonresponding patients. In partial responders in the 0.1-3.0 mg/kg groups, normalized peripheral clonal expansion was found to be among the lowest, especially among CD8+ T cells. The antigen specificity of the clonally expanded peripheral T cells was not determined. After ivuxolimab, more expanded clones were found on average in CD8+ T cells than in CD4+ T cells. Clonal expansion of both CD4+ and CD8+ blood T cells was observed from baseline to week 6 at doses 0.1 to 3.0 mg/kg.

Genomic DNA was isolated from the sorted cells so that the TCRbeta CDR3 region could be sequenced. The immunoSEQ Assay was used to sequence the TCRbeta CDR3 regions. TCRdb limited this immuneACCESS table to in-frame rearrangements with V and J called. A share of clones is missing; checked studies link under half to unresolved V genes, and the rest is unexplained. The sample contains 42,000 or so clones, approximately 80% of them found a single time. Of the sample, roughly 23% is held by the ten largest clones. A distance of 16 bases separates the germline ends of V and J, which lose 1 base and 7 bases respectively. CDR1 and CDR2 are read off the germline V gene as LGHNA and YSLEER. The CDR3 spans 16 residues, from the cysteine through the phenylalanine. The entry retains the CDR3 DNA only, 48 bases that are in frame from base 1. Patients with a history of autoimmune disease or receiving systemic immunosuppression were excluded from the trial. Peripheral blood for TCR sequencing was collected from all dose cohorts at baseline, on cycle 4 day 1, and on cycle 7 day 1. Samples came from an open-label, multicenter, first-in-human phase I dose-escalation trial of ivuxolimab. Adults with locally advanced or metastatic melanoma, renal cell, hepatocellular, or head and neck squamous cell carcinoma were enrolled in the trial. Before TCR sequencing, CD4+ and CD8+ T cells were separately sorted from peripheral blood.

On this clone itself: Its antigen is unknown. Base qualities were left out, and no much larger clone turns up one base away.

The chain is assembled from TRBV4-3 and TRBJ2-2; the D gene is perhaps TRBD1, on 6 matching bases. This TCR was recovered from an adult with an advanced solid tumor such as melanoma, head and neck, liver or kidney cancer. The input for sequencing was CD4+ or CD8+ T cells sorted from blood, taken in a trial of the OX40 agonist ivuxolimab. The CDR3 region has the sequence CASSQGVSGAVGELFF. Here is the DNA: TGCGCCAGCAGCCAAGGGGTGTCAGGGGCCGTCGGGGAGCTGTTTTTT.